These 10 T cell receptor beta chains originate from one sample sequenced in a study of tissue T cells after allogeneic stem cell transplantation. The table came from immunoSEQ multiplex PCR; TCRdb's copy has only in-frame clones and leaves some out. The sample includes about 5,200 clones, roughly three quarters of them seen just once. The source material was tissue from the colon, sampled at autopsy. These receptors were obtained from a female donor aged 60 or older with lung cancer.

The chain has TRBV7-2 and TRBJ1-2, with D perhaps TRBD1 (5 bases). In germline, CDR1 is SGHTA, CDR2 FQGNSA. V lost 1 base and J 0 bases, leaving 18 bases between the germline ends. CDR3 length: 18 amino acids. CDR3 bases: TGTGCCAGCAGCTTAGTCCGGCAGGGTCTGGGCGCTAACTATGGCTACACCTTC. It codes for CASSLVRQGLGANYGYTF. The full variable domain, completed using reference TRBV7-2 and TRBJ1-2, is GAGVSQSPSNKVTEKGKDVELRCDPISGHTALYWYRQSLGQGLEFLIYFQGNSAPDKSGLPSDRFSAERTGGSVSTLTIQRTQQEDSAVYLCASSLVRQGLGANYGYTFGSGTRLTVV.

The V and J genes are TRBV18 and TRBJ2-7; 11 bases agree with TRBD2. Losses at the gene ends were 4 bases for V and 6 bases for J; bases not matched to a gene: 17. Germline V CDR1 and CDR2: KGHSH, LQKENI. This CDR3 contains 18 residues. This chain's CDR3 is CASSLSQALSGRAPEQYF. In DNA, the CDR3 is TGTGCCAGCTCACTCTCTCAAGCCCTTAGCGGGAGGGCCCCCGAGCAGTACTTC.

The rearrangement links TRBV7-9 to TRBJ1-1, with 7 bases aligning to TRBD1. The J segment lost 7 bases and the V segment lost 2 bases, leaving 4 bases of the junction unmatched. There are 13 residues in the CDR3. CDR1 is SEHNR, CDR2 FQNEAQ, per germline (reference sequence). CDR3 nucleotides: TGTGCCAGCAGCTTAACAGGGGTTGGTGAAGCTTTCTTT. It codes for CASSLTGVGEAFF.

The rearrangement uses TRBV24-1 and TRBJ2-1, with unresolved D. Germline V gene lookup returns CDR1 KGHDR and CDR2 SFDVKD. V was trimmed by 4 bases and J by 3 bases, leaving 6 bases between them. CDR3 length: 13 amino acids. The CDR3 DNA is TGTGCCACCAGTGAGGGAATCTACAATGAGCAGTTCTTC. Translating it yields CATSEGIYNEQFF.

This clone was detected only a few times. The V gene is TRBV30, the J gene TRBJ2-2; a weak D match, TRBD1 (5 bases). The V gene's germline CDR1 is GTSNPN and CDR2 SVGIG (reference sequence). Trimming cost V 2 bases and J 2 bases, with 12 bases left between them. The CDR3 totals 15 residues. This chain's CDR3 is CAWSKVQGNTGELFF. CDR3 coding DNA: TGTGCCTGGAGTAAGGTTCAGGGAAACACCGGGGAGCTGTTTTTT. The full variable domain, its missing parts supplied by reference TRBV30 and TRBJ2-2, is SQTIHQWPATLVQPVGSPLSLECTVEGTSNPNLYWYRQAAGRGLQLLFYSVGIGQISSEVPQNLSASRPQDRQFILSSKKLLLSDSGFYLCAWSKVQGNTGELFFGEGSRLTVL.

The count of this clone is one. The V and J genes are TRBV12-3 or TRBV12-4 and TRBJ2-1; weak D call: TRBD1 (6 bases). This CDR3 has 11 amino acids. V was pared by 5 bases and J by 14 bases, with 13 bases between. CDR3 sequence reads: CASSLQGREFF. DNA for the CDR3: TGTGCCAGCAGTCTCCAGGGGCGGGAGTTCTTC.

V usage is TRBV3-1 (or the pseudogene TRBV3-2) and J usage is TRBJ1-5; D remains unclear. Per the germline V gene, CDR1 is LGHDT and CDR2 is YNNKEL (reference sequence). There are 13 residues in the CDR3. The germline V and J ends were trimmed by 1 base and 6 bases, with 7 bases remaining between them. For the CDR3, the DNA is TGTGCCAGCAGCCAAGTGGTAGGTCAGCCCCAGCATTTT. Amino acids: CASSQVVGQPQHF.

The rearrangement joins TRBV7-3 to TRBJ2-5, with 9 bases identical to TRBD2. Germline loops: CDR1 SGHTA, CDR2 FQGTGA. There are 15 residues in the CDR3. The V segment lost 4 bases and the J segment 3 bases; nucleotides outside the gene matches: 6. The CDR3 DNA sequence: TGTGCCAGCAGCTCGGGTAGCGGGAGTGAAGAGACCCAGTACTTC. Protein product: CASSSGSGSEETQYF.

The gene calls are TRBV15 and TRBJ2-3; TRBD2 agrees at 7 bases. The CDR3 loop spans 15 amino acids. Germline V CDR1 and CDR2: LNHNV, YYDKDF (reference sequence). The trim removed 2 bases at V and 2 bases at J, leaving 4 bases unmatched. The CDR3: CATSRSSGITDTQYF. For the CDR3, the DNA is TGTGCCACCAGCAGAAGCAGCGGGATCACAGATACGCAGTATTTT. Using reference TRBV15 and TRBJ2-3 for the parts outside the CDR3, the full variable domain is DAMVIQNPRYQVTQFGKPVTLSCSQTLNHNVMYWYQQKSSQAPKLLFHYYDKDFNNEADTPDNFQSRRPNTSFCFLDIRSPGLGDTAMYLCATSRSSGITDTQYFGPGTRLTVL.

V is TRBV29-1 and J is TRBJ2-1, with 9 positions matching TRBD2. V lost 6 bases and J lost 1; bases outside the gene matches: 4. This CDR3 contains 14 residues. CDR1 is SQVTM, CDR2 ANQGSEA, per germline. CDR3 coding DNA: TGCAGCGTGCGGGAGGGCGGGTCCTACAATGAGCAGTTCTTC. The encoded protein is CSVREGGSYNEQFF.